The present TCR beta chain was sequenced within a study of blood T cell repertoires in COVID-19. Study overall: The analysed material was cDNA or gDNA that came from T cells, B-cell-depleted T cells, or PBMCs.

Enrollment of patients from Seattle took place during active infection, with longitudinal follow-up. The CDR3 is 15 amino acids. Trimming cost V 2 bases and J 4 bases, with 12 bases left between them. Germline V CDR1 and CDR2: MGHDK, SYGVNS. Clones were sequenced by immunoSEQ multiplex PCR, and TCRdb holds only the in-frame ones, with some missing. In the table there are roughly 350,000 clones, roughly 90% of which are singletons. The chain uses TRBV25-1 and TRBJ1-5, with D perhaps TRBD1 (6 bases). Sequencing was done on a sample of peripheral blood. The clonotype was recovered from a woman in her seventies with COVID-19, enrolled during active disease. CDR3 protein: CASSERGGSNQPQHF. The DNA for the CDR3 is TGTGCCAGCAGTGAAAGGGGGGGGAGTAATCAGCCCCAGCATTTT.